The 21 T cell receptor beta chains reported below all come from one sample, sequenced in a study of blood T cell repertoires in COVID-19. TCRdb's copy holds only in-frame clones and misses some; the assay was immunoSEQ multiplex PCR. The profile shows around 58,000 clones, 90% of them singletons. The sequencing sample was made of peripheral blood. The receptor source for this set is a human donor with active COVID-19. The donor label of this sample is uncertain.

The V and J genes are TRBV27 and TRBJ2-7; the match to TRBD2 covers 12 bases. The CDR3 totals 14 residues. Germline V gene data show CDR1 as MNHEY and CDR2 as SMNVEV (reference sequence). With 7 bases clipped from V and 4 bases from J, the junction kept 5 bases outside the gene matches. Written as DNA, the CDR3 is TGTGCCAGCATCCGACTAGCGGGAGCTTACGAGCAGTACTTC. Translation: CASIRLAGAYEQYF.

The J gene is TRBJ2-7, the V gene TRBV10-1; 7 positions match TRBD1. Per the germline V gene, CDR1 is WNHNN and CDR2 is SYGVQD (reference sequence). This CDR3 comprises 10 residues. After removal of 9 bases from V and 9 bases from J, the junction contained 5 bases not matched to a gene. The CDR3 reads CARQGQVQYV. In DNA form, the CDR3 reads TGCGCCAGACAGGGGCAGGTGCAGTACGTC.

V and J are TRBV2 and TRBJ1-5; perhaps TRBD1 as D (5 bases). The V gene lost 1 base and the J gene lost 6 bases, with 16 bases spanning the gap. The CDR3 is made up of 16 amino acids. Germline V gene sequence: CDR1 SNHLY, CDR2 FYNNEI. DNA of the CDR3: TGTGCCAGCAGTGAAGGGTTGGGGGGGGGAGGTCAGCCCCAGCATTTT. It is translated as CASSEGLGGGGQPQHF.

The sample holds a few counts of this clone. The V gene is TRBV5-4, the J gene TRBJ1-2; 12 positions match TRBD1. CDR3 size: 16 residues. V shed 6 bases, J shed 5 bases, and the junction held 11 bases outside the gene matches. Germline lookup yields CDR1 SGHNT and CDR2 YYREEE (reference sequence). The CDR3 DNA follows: TGTGCCAGCAACCAGGGGACAGGGGGCGCGTTGTATGGCTACACCTTC. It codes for CASNQGTGGALYGYTF.

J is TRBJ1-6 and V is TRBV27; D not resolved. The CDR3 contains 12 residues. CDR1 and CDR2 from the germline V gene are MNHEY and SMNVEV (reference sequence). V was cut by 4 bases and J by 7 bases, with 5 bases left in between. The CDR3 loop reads CASSSVNSPLHF. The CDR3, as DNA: TGTGCCAGCAGTTCTGTAAATTCACCCCTCCACTTT.

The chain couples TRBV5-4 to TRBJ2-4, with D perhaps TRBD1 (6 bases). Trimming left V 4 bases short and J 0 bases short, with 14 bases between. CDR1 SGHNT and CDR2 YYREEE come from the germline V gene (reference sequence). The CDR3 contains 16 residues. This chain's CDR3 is CASSASRGLAKNIQYF. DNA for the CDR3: TGTGCCAGCAGCGCCTCCAGGGGTCTAGCCAAAAACATTCAGTACTTC.

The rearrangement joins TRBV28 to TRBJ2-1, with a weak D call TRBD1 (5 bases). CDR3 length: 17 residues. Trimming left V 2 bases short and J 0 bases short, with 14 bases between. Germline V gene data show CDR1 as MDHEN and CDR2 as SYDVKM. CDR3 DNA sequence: TGTGCCAGCAGTTTAGTGCAGGGAAGGAGCTCCTACAATGAGCAGTTCTTC. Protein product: CASSLVQGRSSYNEQFF.

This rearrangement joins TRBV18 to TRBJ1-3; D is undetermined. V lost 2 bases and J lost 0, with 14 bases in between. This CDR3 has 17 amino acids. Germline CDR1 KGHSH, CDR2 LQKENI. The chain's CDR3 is CASSPNQVGYSGNTIYF. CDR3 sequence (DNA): TGTGCCAGCTCACCAAATCAAGTCGGGTACTCTGGAAACACCATATATTTT.

The CDR3 DNA follows: TGTGCCAGCAGCTTGGGAGGGGGCAGGGACTACGAGCAGTACGTC. Translated: CASSLGGGRDYEQYV. The chain uses TRBV5-4 and TRBJ2-7, with 7 bases lining up with TRBD1. There are 15 residues in the CDR3. Germline V gene sequence: CDR1 SGHNT, CDR2 YYREEE (reference sequence). J gave up 3 bases and V 0 bases, and 6 bases lay outside the gene matches.

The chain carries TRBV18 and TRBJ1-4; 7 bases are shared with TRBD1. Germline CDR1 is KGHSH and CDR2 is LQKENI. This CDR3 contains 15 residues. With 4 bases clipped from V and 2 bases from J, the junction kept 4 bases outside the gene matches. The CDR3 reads CASSQPGQTNEKLFF. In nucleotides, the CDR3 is TGTGCCAGCTCACAACCGGGACAGACTAATGAAAAACTGTTTTTT.

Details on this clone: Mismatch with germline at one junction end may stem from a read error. In DNA, the CDR3 is TGTGCCAGCAGCTTTGATAGCAGTCAGCCCCAGCATTTT. This encodes CASSFDSSQPQHF. The chain is built from TRBV7-2 and TRBJ1-5; D unresolved. Germline V lookup: CDR1 SGHTA, CDR2 FQGNSA. CDR3 length: 13 residues.

DNA of the CDR3: TGTGCCAGTAGTAAGGGGACAGAGTACGAGCAGTACGTC. This gives the protein CASSKGTEYEQYV. The J gene is TRBJ2-7, the V gene TRBV19, with 7 nucleotides matching TRBD1. Germline trimming cut 4 bases from V and 4 bases from J; bases unmatched to any gene: 4. Germline V lookup: CDR1 LNHDA, CDR2 SQIVND (reference sequence). The CDR3 runs to 13 residues.

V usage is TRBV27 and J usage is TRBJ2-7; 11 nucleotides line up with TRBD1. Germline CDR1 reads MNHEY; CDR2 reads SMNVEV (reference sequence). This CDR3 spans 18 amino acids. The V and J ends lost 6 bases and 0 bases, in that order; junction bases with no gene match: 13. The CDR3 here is CASRLRSPGTGGSYEQYV. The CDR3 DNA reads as TGTGCCAGCAGATTAAGGTCCCCCGGGACAGGGGGCTCCTACGAGCAGTACGTC.

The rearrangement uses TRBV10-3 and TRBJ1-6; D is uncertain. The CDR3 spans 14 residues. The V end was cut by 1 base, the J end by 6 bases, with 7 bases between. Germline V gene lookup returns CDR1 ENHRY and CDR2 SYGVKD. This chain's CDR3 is CAISELFGNSPLHF. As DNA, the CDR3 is TGTGCCATCAGTGAGTTGTTCGGTAATTCACCCCTCCACTTT.

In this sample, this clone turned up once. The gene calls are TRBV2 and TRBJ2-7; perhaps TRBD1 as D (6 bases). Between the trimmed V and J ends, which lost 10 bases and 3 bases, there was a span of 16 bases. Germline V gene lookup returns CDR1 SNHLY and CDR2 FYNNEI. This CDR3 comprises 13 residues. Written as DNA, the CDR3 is TGTGCCACCACAGGGATTGACCTCTACGAGCAGTACTTC. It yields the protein CATTGIDLYEQYF.

The CDR3 sequence: CASSQGGWGGQEKLFF. CDR3 bases: TGTGCCAGCAGCCAAGGAGGATGGGGGGGTCAGGAAAAACTGTTTTTT. This chain links TRBV4-2 with TRBJ1-4; possibly TRBD1 for D (5 bases). Looked up from germline, CDR1 is LGHNA and CDR2 is YNFKEQ. The CDR3 runs to 16 residues. Trimming pared 1 base from V and 8 bases from J, leaving 17 bases between.

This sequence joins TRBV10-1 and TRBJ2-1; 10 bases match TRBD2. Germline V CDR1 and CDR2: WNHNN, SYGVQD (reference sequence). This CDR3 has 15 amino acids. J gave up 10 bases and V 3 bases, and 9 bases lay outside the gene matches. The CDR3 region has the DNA TGCGCCAGCAGTGAAGAACTAGCGGGAAAAGAAGAGCAGTTCTTC. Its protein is CASSEELAGKEEQFF.

The CDR3 nucleotides read TGTGCCAGCAGTTTATCCCCTAGGGGGAACACCATATATTTT. Its translation is CASSLSPRGNTIYF. This chain connects TRBV27 to TRBJ1-3; D is perhaps TRBD1 (6 bases). V was cut by 0 bases and J by 7 bases, with 10 bases left in between. The V gene's germline CDR1 is MNHEY and CDR2 SMNVEV (reference sequence). The CDR3 totals 14 residues.

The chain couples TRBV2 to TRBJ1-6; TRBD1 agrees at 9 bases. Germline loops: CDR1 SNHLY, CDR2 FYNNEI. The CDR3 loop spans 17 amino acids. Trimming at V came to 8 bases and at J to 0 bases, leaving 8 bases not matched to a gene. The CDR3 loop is CASEEAGQGSYNSPLHF. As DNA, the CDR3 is TGTGCCAGCGAGGAAGCGGGACAGGGCTCCTATAATTCACCCCTCCACTTT.

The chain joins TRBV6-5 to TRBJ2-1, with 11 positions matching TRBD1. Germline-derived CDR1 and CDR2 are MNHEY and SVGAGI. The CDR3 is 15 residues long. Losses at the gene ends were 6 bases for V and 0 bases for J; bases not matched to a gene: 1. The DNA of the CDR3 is TGTGCCAGCAGGGGGACAGGGGGCTCCTACAATGAGCAGTTCTTC. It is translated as CASRGTGGSYNEQFF.

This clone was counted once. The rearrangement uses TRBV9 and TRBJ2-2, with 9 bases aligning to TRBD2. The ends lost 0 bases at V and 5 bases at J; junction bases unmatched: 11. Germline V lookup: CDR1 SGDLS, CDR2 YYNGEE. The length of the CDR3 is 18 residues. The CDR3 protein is CASSVAGIAGAGTGELFF. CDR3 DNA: TGTGCCAGCAGCGTAGCTGGGATAGCGGGGGCCGGGACCGGGGAGCTGTTTTTT.